The 15 T cell receptor beta chains below come from one sample, sequenced in a study of blood T cell repertoires in COVID-19. Repertoires were generated with immunoSEQ multiplex PCR, while TCRdb's copy carries only in-frame clones and drops some. The top ten hold approximately 8% of the sample, which has almost 500,000 clones, 75% to 90% seen once. Sequencing used PBMCs or T cells enriched from blood (not recorded which). The receptors shown here come from a woman in her fifties or sixties who had recovered from COVID-19.

CDR3 coding DNA: TGCGCCAGCAGCCAAGCCGCTAGCGGGGGGGCAACAGATACGCAGTATTTT. Encoded protein: CASSQAASGGATDTQYF. The rearrangement joins TRBV4-1 to TRBJ2-3; 12 positions agree with TRBD2. The CDR3 length is 17 residues. Germline CDR1 and CDR2: MGHRA and YSYEKL. J was trimmed by 3 bases and V by 1 base; bases with no gene match: 5.

The chain has TRBV7-2 and TRBJ2-4; 12 positions match TRBD1. The germline V gene encodes CDR1 SGHTA and CDR2 FQGNSA. Trimming removed 4 bases from V and 0 bases from J; junction bases left unmatched: 7. CDR3 length: 18 amino acids. Written as DNA, the CDR3 is TGTGCCAGCAGCTCTCGGGGACAGGGGGCCGTAGCCAAAAACATTCAGTACTTC. It encodes CASSSRGQGAVAKNIQYF.

The gene calls are TRBV2 and TRBJ1-2, with D tentatively TRBD1 (6 bases). Trimming cost V 5 bases and J 11 bases, with 21 bases left between them. Per the germline V gene, CDR1 is SNHLY and CDR2 is FYNNEI. The CDR3 runs to 14 residues. CDR3 DNA sequence: TGTGCCAGCAGTTTCGGGGGGGGCGCAGGAAGATACACCTTC. Translation: CASSFGGGAGRYTF.

The V and J genes are TRBV18 and TRBJ2-5; D unclear. Trimming removed 0 bases from V and 0 bases from J, with 14 bases in between. The V gene's germline CDR1 is KGHSH and CDR2 LQKENI. This CDR3 has 17 residues. CDR3 DNA sequence: TGTGCCAGCTCACCACCGAAGAACAGTGGGTACCAAGAGACCCAGTACTTC. It yields the protein CASSPPKNSGYQETQYF.

The genes are TRBV2 and TRBJ2-4; 10 nucleotides align to TRBD1. This CDR3 contains 14 residues. V trimming: 6 bases; J trimming: 9 bases; junction bases outside the gene matches: 8. Germline-derived CDR1 and CDR2 are SNHLY and FYNNEI. The CDR3 loop is CASRGQGSGGIQYF. The CDR3 nucleotides are TGTGCCAGCAGGGGACAGGGGTCGGGCGGCATTCAGTACTTC.

CDR3 amino acids: CASSQGAGAYNEQFF. CDR3 coding DNA: TGTGCCAGCTCACAAGGGGCAGGGGCCTACAATGAGCAGTTCTTC. The rearrangement links TRBV18 to TRBJ2-1; possibly TRBD1 for D (6 bases). The CDR3 consists of 15 residues. Germline V gene data show CDR1 as KGHSH and CDR2 as LQKENI. Trimming took off 4 bases at V and 2 bases at J, with 12 bases between the two ends.

J is TRBJ1-5 and V is TRBV20-1, with D unclear. The germline gives CDR1 DFQATT, CDR2 SNEGSKA (reference sequence). V gave up 5 bases and J gave up 9 bases, with 11 bases separating them. The CDR3 runs 11 residues. CDR3 sequence (DNA): TGCAGTGCTGAGGCCAGCGGGCCCCAGCATTTT. It is translated as CSAEASGPQHF.

The chain combines TRBV5-1 with TRBJ1-4, with D hard to call. V dropped 1 base and J dropped 0 bases, with 7 bases sitting between them. The germline V gene has CDR1 SGHRS and CDR2 YFSETQ. This CDR3 has 15 amino acids. Here the CDR3 reads CASSLTVSTNEKLFF. The CDR3, as DNA: TGCGCCAGCAGCTTGACAGTGTCAACTAATGAAAAACTGTTTTTT.

The V and J genes are TRBV11-3 and TRBJ2-3; 10 bases map to TRBD2. In germline, CDR1 is SGHNT, CDR2 YENEEA. The CDR3 loop spans 15 amino acids. The J segment lost 8 bases and the V segment lost 5 bases, leaving 10 bases of the junction unmatched. The chain's CDR3 is CASSGGAGGVSTQYF. The CDR3 DNA reads as TGTGCCAGCAGCGGAGGAGCGGGGGGGGTCTCTACGCAGTATTTT.

V usage is TRBV2 and J usage is TRBJ2-3, with unresolved D. Trimming shortened V by 3 bases and J by 8 bases, and 12 bases separated the two germline ends. This CDR3 has 13 residues. Germline assignment: CDR1 SNHLY and CDR2 FYNNEI. CDR3 sequence: CASSDATSGTQYF. CDR3 DNA sequence: TGTGCCAGCAGTGATGCGACCTCGGGTACGCAGTATTTT. The whole variable domain, filled in from reference TRBV2 and TRBJ2-3, reads EPEVTQTPSHQVTQMGQEVILRCVPISNHLYFYWYRQILGQKVEFLVSFYNNEISEKSEIFDDQFSVERPDGSNFTLKIRSTKLEDSAMYFCASSDATSGTQYFGPGTRLTVL.

This sequence joins TRBV10-3 and TRBJ1-2, with D possibly matching TRBD1 (6 bases). The germline V and J ends were trimmed by 10 bases and 2 bases, with 14 bases remaining between them. Germline CDR1 is ENHRY and CDR2 is SYGVKD. The CDR3 has 13 residues. The CDR3 here is CANMDSSNYGYTF. CDR3 DNA: TGTGCCAACATGGACAGTTCCAACTATGGCTACACCTTC.

The genes are TRBV7-9 and TRBJ1-4; tentatively, D is TRBD1 (5 bases). Deletions cut 4 bases from V and 3 bases from J, with 12 bases between. This CDR3 is built from 15 residues. The germline V gene encodes CDR1 SEHNR and CDR2 FQNEAQ (reference sequence). The CDR3 region is CASSSGGSSNEKLFF. The DNA for the CDR3 is TGTGCCAGCAGCTCCGGGGGTAGTTCTAATGAAAAACTGTTTTTT. The full variable domain, with the rest looked up from reference TRBV7-9 and TRBJ1-4, is DTGVSQNPRHKITKRGQNVTFRCDPISEHNRLYWYRQTLGQGPEFLTYFQNEAQLEKSRLLSDRFSAERPKGSFSTLEIQRTEQGDSAMYLCASSSGGSSNEKLFFGSGTQLSVL.

The rearrangement uses TRBV29-1 and TRBJ2-5; a possible D gene is TRBD1 (6 bases). The CDR3 has 15 amino acids. Trimming left V 6 bases short and J 1 base short, with 18 bases between. Germline V lookup: CDR1 SQVTM, CDR2 ANQGSEA. CDR3 sequence reads: CSVIHSWGLQETQYF. The CDR3 nucleotides are TGCAGCGTGATACATTCTTGGGGGCTCCAAGAGACCCAGTACTTC.

This clone has just one count. The V gene is TRBV7-2, the J gene TRBJ1-5; D gene uncertain. Trimming left V 5 bases short and J 2 bases short, with 10 bases between. CDR3 length equals 14 residues. CDR1 and CDR2 from the germline V gene are SGHTA and FQGNSA. CDR3 amino acids: CASSPPGGNQPQHF. CDR3 bases: TGTGCCAGCAGCCCCCCGGGAGGCAATCAGCCCCAGCATTTT.

The V call is TRBV2, the J call TRBJ1-2, with 10 positions matching TRBD1. Looked up from germline, CDR1 is SNHLY and CDR2 is FYNNEI. V shed 6 bases and J 2 bases; nucleotides not matched to a gene: 9. CDR3 length equals 16 residues. CDR3 in amino acids: CASSQGPGQGNYGYTF. The CDR3 DNA sequence: TGTGCCAGCAGCCAAGGGCCGGGACAGGGGAACTATGGCTACACCTTC.